This entry lists 9 T cell receptor beta chains sequenced from one sample in a study of T-cell reconstitution after alpha-beta-depleted transplantation in children (dated by TCRdb to between 2015 and 2016). Libraries were built with PCR. TCRdb names Illumina HiSeq 2500 as the instrument used. To normalize quantification of the TCRbeta repertoire, the TCR libraries were built with molecular barcoding that relied on unique molecular identifiers. TCRdb itself trimmed the public reads at Q25 with fastp, ran MiXCR and retained productive beta chains. CDR3 protein sequences are deduplicated, and each keeps its most common genes and DNA. The sample table records about 460,000 distinct CDR3 sequences; over 9.5% of these occur just once. Roughly 2.1% of the sample belongs to the ten largest clones. This sample's treatment or condition label indicates: allogeneic hematopoietic cell transplantation with graft depleted of TCRalphabeta T cells and CD19 B cells.

The sample here was PBMCs, taken before TCRalphabeta/CD19-depleted stem cell transplant. The source is a child between 2 and 9 years old with inherited bone marrow failure, due to receive a stem cell transplant.

There are many counts of this clonotype. V is TRBV20-1 and J is TRBJ1-1, with D possibly matching TRBD1 (6 bases). The CDR3 totals 16 residues. Per the germline V gene, CDR1 is DFQATT and CDR2 is SNEGSKA (reference sequence). Deletions cut 6 bases from V and 3 bases from J, with 23 bases between. In DNA form, the CDR3 reads TGCAGTGCCCCCCCCCGGGGCAGGGGCGGATACACTGAAGCTTTCTTT. Translated, it gives CSAPPRGRGGYTEAFF.

The table lists this clonotype with many counts. The chain couples TRBV20-1 to TRBJ2-6; tentative D call: TRBD1 (6 bases). Germline V gene sequence: CDR1 DFQATT, CDR2 SNEGSKA (reference sequence). Trimming pared 3 bases from V and 0 bases from J, leaving 15 bases between. This CDR3 region has 17 residues. In DNA form, the CDR3 reads TGCAGTGCTAGCCGGGACAACTGGCCCTCTGGGGCCAACGTCCTGACTTTC. Translating gives CSASRDNWPSGANVLTF.

This clonotype occurred many times. The genes are TRBV5-1 and TRBJ2-1, with 7 bases identical to TRBD2. The CDR3 runs 17 residues. V lost 2 bases to trimming and J lost 4 bases; unmatched junction nucleotides: 12. CDR1 and CDR2 (germline): SGHRS, YFSETQ. The CDR3 here is CASSFSPASGTYNEQFF. In DNA, the CDR3 is TGCGCCAGCAGCTTCAGTCCAGCTAGCGGAACGTACAATGAGCAGTTCTTC.

This clonotype was picked up many times. The gene calls are TRBV28 and TRBJ1-2; D remains unclear. V lost 3 bases and J 4 bases, leaving 12 bases between the germline ends. CDR3 length equals 14 residues. Germline CDR1 is MDHEN and CDR2 is SYDVKM. The CDR3: CASSFHIQSYGYTF. CDR3 sequence (DNA): TGTGCCAGCAGTTTCCACATCCAAAGCTATGGCTACACCTTC.

This clonotype was counted ten times or more. The CDR3 DNA follows: TGTGCCAGCAGCTTGGGCGCGGGAGGGCCCCCAGATACGCAGTATTTT. Translated, it gives CASSLGAGGPPDTQYF. The chain combines TRBV5-6 with TRBJ2-3, with 9 bases lining up with TRBD2. J lost 4 bases, V lost 0 bases, and 6 bases had no gene match. There are 16 residues in the CDR3. CDR1 is SGHDT, CDR2 YYEEEE, per germline.

This clonotype was counted at least ten times. The J gene is TRBJ1-1, the V gene TRBV27; D ambiguous. Germline CDR1 MNHEY, CDR2 SMNVEV (reference sequence). The CDR3 consists of 15 residues. The V end lost 5 bases, the J end lost 4 bases, and 17 bases lay between the germline ends. This chain's CDR3 is CASSQRATTSTEAFF. Here the CDR3 DNA reads TGTGCCAGCAGTCAAAGGGCCACAACGAGCACTGAAGCTTTCTTT.

The rearrangement joins TRBV7-6 to TRBJ2-1; D is ambiguous. The CDR3 is made up of 14 amino acids. Trimming removed 5 bases from V and 2 bases from J, with 10 bases in between. Looked up from germline, CDR1 is SGHVS and CDR2 is FNYEAQ. The CDR3, as DNA: TGTGCCAGCAGCCGACCGCAGCCCTACAATGAGCAGTTCTTC. Residues: CASSRPQPYNEQFF.

To note about this clonotype: This is likely an artifact of a read error, given a far larger clone one base away. This chain links TRBV27 with TRBJ1-1; D is unresolved. Per the germline V gene, CDR1 is MNHEY and CDR2 is SMNVEV (reference sequence). The CDR3 runs 13 residues. Here the CDR3 reads CASSLARNAEAFF. The CDR3 DNA sequence: TGTGCCAGCAGTTTAGCCAGGAACGCTGAAGCTTTCTTT.

This clonotype was picked up many times. The chain carries TRBV10-1 and TRBJ2-3, with TRBD2 matching over 8 bases. CDR3 size: 14 residues. Germline CDR1 reads WNHNN; CDR2 reads SYGVQD (reference sequence). The V segment lost 6 bases and the J segment 6 bases; nucleotides outside the gene matches: 8. CDR3 residues: CASSSSGRWDTQYF. The CDR3 DNA sequence: TGCGCCAGCAGCTCAAGCGGGAGATGGGATACGCAGTATTTT.